These T cell receptor beta chains were read from a single sample in a study of T cell responses to AZD1222 COVID-19 vaccine. Some clones are missing from TCRdb's copy, which holds only in-frame ones; the method was immunoSEQ multiplex PCR. The sample carries roughly 180,000 clones, 94% recorded once. Sequenced here: peripheral blood, sampled on day 0 of AZD1222 vaccination. These receptors were taken from an adult in good health. CDR3s include the opening cysteine and the closing phenylalanine or tryptophan. The D gene is left open where the match is weak. Part of the rows lack a size; the others show once, few, many or a class for expanded clones.

v_gene: TRBV21-1; len: 15; d_gene: NA; j_gene: TRBJ2-4; abundance: NA; CDR3nt: TGTGCCAGCAGCAAAGGCAGGACAGGGAGAAACATTCAGTACTTC; CDR3aa: CASSKGRTGRNIQYF
v_gene: TRBV29-1; len: 13; d_gene: NA; j_gene: TRBJ2-1; abundance: NA; CDR3nt: TGCAGCGTTTACGGGCAGAATGGCAATGAGCAGTTCTTC; CDR3aa: CSVYGQNGNEQFF
v_gene: TRBV12-3/TRBV12-4; len: 13; d_gene: TRBD1; j_gene: TRBJ1-1; abundance: NA; CDR3nt: TGTGCCAGCAGTTTAGAGTACAGGGGAGCAGCTTTCTTT; CDR3aa: CASSLEYRGAAFF
v_gene: TRBV2; len: 15; d_gene: TRBD2; j_gene: TRBJ2-3; abundance: NA; CDR3nt: TGTGCCAGCAGGGCTGGGACTAGCGTTACAGATACGCAGTATTTT; CDR3aa: CASRAGTSVTDTQYF
v_gene: TRBV28; len: 17; d_gene: TRBD2; j_gene: TRBJ2-1; abundance: NA; CDR3nt: TGTGCCAGCAGTTACCCGCTGGGTAGCGGGATAGGTAATGAGCAGTTCTTC; CDR3aa: CASSYPLGSGIGNEQFF
v_gene: TRBV28; len: 15; d_gene: NA; j_gene: TRBJ1-5; abundance: NA; CDR3nt: TGTGCCAGCAGCCCTGCTCTGGGAGGGAGTCAGCCCCAGCATTTT; CDR3aa: CASSPALGGSQPQHF
v_gene: TRBV11-2; len: 18; d_gene: NA; j_gene: TRBJ1-1; abundance: NA; CDR3nt: TGTGCCAGCAGCTTTTGGAGAGAAGAGGCTACATTACCCCACGAAGCTTTCTTT; CDR3aa: CASSFWREEATLPHEAFF
v_gene: TRBV7-9; len: 16; d_gene: NA; j_gene: TRBJ1-2; abundance: NA; CDR3nt: TGTGCCAGCAGTCCACCGACAGCCCAGGGACGTCGGGGCTACACCTTC; CDR3aa: CASSPPTAQGRRGYTF
v_gene: TRBV27; len: 13; d_gene: NA; j_gene: TRBJ2-7; abundance: NA; CDR3nt: TGTGCCAGCAGTTTGAGTCTTTTCTACGAGCAGTACTTC; CDR3aa: CASSLSLFYEQYF
v_gene: TRBV10-3; len: 15; d_gene: NA; j_gene: TRBJ2-1; abundance: NA; CDR3nt: TGTGCCATCAGTGCTCCGGGACGGAGCCTCAATGAGCAGTTCTTC; CDR3aa: CAISAPGRSLNEQFF
v_gene: TRBV7-6; len: 15; d_gene: NA; j_gene: TRBJ1-3; abundance: NA; CDR3nt: TGTGCCAGCAGCTCAAAACAGGGTTGGGGAAACACCATATATTTT; CDR3aa: CASSSKQGWGNTIYF
v_gene: TRBV28; len: 13; d_gene: NA; j_gene: TRBJ1-5; abundance: NA; CDR3nt: TGTGCCAGCAGTTTATCAGGGTCACAGCCCCAGCATTTT; CDR3aa: CASSLSGSQPQHF
v_gene: TRBV27; len: 15; d_gene: TRBD1; j_gene: TRBJ2-1; abundance: NA; CDR3nt: TGTGCCAGCAGTTTACTGCAGGGGGCGGGCAATGAGCAGTTCTTC; CDR3aa: CASSLLQGAGNEQFF
v_gene: TRBV30; len: 13; d_gene: TRBD1; j_gene: TRBJ1-2; abundance: NA; CDR3nt: TGTGCCTGGAGGGAGAAAGGGGGCGGCGGCTACACCTTC; CDR3aa: CAWREKGGGGYTF
v_gene: TRBV27; len: 15; d_gene: TRBD1; j_gene: TRBJ1-2; abundance: NA; CDR3nt: TGTGCCAGCAGTCCCCTTGGGAGGGGGCGTGGCGGCTACACCTTC; CDR3aa: CASSPLGRGRGGYTF
v_gene: TRBV2; len: 15; d_gene: NA; j_gene: TRBJ2-7; abundance: NA; CDR3nt: TGTGCCAGCAGTGAAACAGGCTCTCACATCTACGAGCAGTACTTC; CDR3aa: CASSETGSHIYEQYF
v_gene: TRBV3-1/TRBV3-2; len: 15; d_gene: NA; j_gene: TRBJ1-1; abundance: once; CDR3nt: TGTGCCAGCAGCCAAGGGTCAGTTGCGAACACTGAAGCTTTCTTT; CDR3aa: CASSQGSVANTEAFF
v_gene: TRBV11-3; len: 12; d_gene: NA; j_gene: TRBJ2-7; abundance: NA; CDR3nt: TGTGCCAGCAGCTTAGGAGGCGGCGAGCAGTACTTC; CDR3aa: CASSLGGGEQYF
v_gene: TRBV30; len: 12; d_gene: NA; j_gene: TRBJ1-1; abundance: NA; CDR3nt: TGTGCCTGGAGTGTAACTAACACTGAAGCTTTCTTT; CDR3aa: CAWSVTNTEAFF
v_gene: TRBV27; len: 12; d_gene: NA; j_gene: TRBJ2-1; abundance: NA; CDR3nt: TGTGCCAGCAGTCCGACTCGAAATGAGCAGTTCTTC; CDR3aa: CASSPTRNEQFF
v_gene: TRBV10-2; len: 14; d_gene: TRBD2; j_gene: TRBJ2-3; abundance: NA; CDR3nt: TGCGCCAGCCGGCGGGGGACCGACACAGATACGCAGTATTTT; CDR3aa: CASRRGTDTDTQYF
v_gene: TRBV9; len: 14; d_gene: TRBD2; j_gene: TRBJ2-3; abundance: NA; CDR3nt: TGTGCCAGCAGCGCCACTAGCGGGCTAGATACGCAGTATTTT; CDR3aa: CASSATSGLDTQYF
v_gene: TRBV18; len: 15; d_gene: NA; j_gene: TRBJ2-3; abundance: NA; CDR3nt: TGTGCCAGCTCCCAAGTTGGGGGAGTGGCGGATACGCAGTATTTT; CDR3aa: CASSQVGGVADTQYF
v_gene: TRBV10-3; len: 15; d_gene: NA; j_gene: TRBJ1-3; abundance: NA; CDR3nt: TGTGCCATCAGTGAGCTTAGGAGCTCTGGAAACACCATATATTTT; CDR3aa: CAISELRSSGNTIYF
v_gene: TRBV9; len: 12; d_gene: NA; j_gene: TRBJ2-1; abundance: NA; CDR3nt: TGTGCCAGCAGCCCCACAGCGGGTGAGCAGTTCTTC; CDR3aa: CASSPTAGEQFF
v_gene: TRBV28; len: 17; d_gene: NA; j_gene: TRBJ1-3; abundance: NA; CDR3nt: TGTGCCAGCAGTCCGATCCCCCACAGGGTCACTGGAAACACCATATATTTT; CDR3aa: CASSPIPHRVTGNTIYF
v_gene: TRBV19; len: 14; d_gene: NA; j_gene: TRBJ2-7; abundance: NA; CDR3nt: TGTGCCAGTAGTATCTCAAGGAGCTCCTACGAGCAGTACTTC; CDR3aa: CASSISRSSYEQYF
v_gene: TRBV7-6; len: 13; d_gene: NA; j_gene: TRBJ2-1; abundance: NA; CDR3nt: TGTGCCAGCAGCTTGATCGAAACCGGTGAGCAGTTCTTC; CDR3aa: CASSLIETGEQFF
v_gene: TRBV3-1/TRBV3-2; len: 13; d_gene: NA; j_gene: TRBJ1-2; abundance: NA; CDR3nt: TGTGCCAGCAGCCACGACAGCCTCTATGGCTACACCTTC; CDR3aa: CASSHDSLYGYTF
v_gene: TRBV28; len: 19; d_gene: NA; j_gene: TRBJ1-2; abundance: NA; CDR3nt: TGTGCCAGCAGTTTAAAAATCAGTAGGTCCTCCGCCTCTAACTATGGCTACACCTTC; CDR3aa: CASSLKISRSSASNYGYTF
v_gene: TRBV6-1; len: 14; d_gene: TRBD1; j_gene: TRBJ2-5; abundance: NA; CDR3nt: TGTGCCAGCAGTGATCCGACAGGGAGAGAGACCCAGTACTTC; CDR3aa: CASSDPTGRETQYF
v_gene: TRBV14; len: 18; d_gene: NA; j_gene: TRBJ2-1; abundance: once; CDR3nt: TGTGCCAGCAGCTCCCACGGCGGGGACTCCCTTTTTTACAATGAGCAGTTCTTC; CDR3aa: CASSSHGGDSLFYNEQFF
v_gene: TRBV2; len: 14; d_gene: TRBD1; j_gene: TRBJ1-5; abundance: NA; CDR3nt: TGTGCCAGCAAACTAGGACAGGGCAATCAGCCCCAGCATTTT; CDR3aa: CASKLGQGNQPQHF
v_gene: TRBV10-3; len: 13; d_gene: NA; j_gene: TRBJ2-3; abundance: NA; CDR3nt: TGTGCCATCAGTTCCTCGGGTTTGGATACGCAGTATTTT; CDR3aa: CAISSSGLDTQYF
v_gene: TRBV28; len: 12; d_gene: NA; j_gene: TRBJ1-1; abundance: NA; CDR3nt: TGTGCCAGCAGTTTACTTGGCAGGGAAGCTTTCTTT; CDR3aa: CASSLLGREAFF
v_gene: TRBV19; len: 11; d_gene: NA; j_gene: TRBJ1-1; abundance: NA; CDR3nt: TGTGCCAGTAGTGCCTCAGGGGCCGCTTTCTTT; CDR3aa: CASSASGAAFF
v_gene: TRBV7-2; len: 12; d_gene: NA; j_gene: TRBJ1-3; abundance: once; CDR3nt: TGTGCCAGCAGCTTAGGGGGAAACACCATATATTTT; CDR3aa: CASSLGGNTIYF
v_gene: TRBV30; len: 18; d_gene: TRBD2; j_gene: TRBJ2-6; abundance: NA; CDR3nt: TGTGCCTGGAGTGCCTACGGACTAGCGGGAGGTGGGGCCAACGTCCTGACTTTC; CDR3aa: CAWSAYGLAGGGANVLTF
v_gene: TRBV4-2; len: 15; d_gene: NA; j_gene: TRBJ2-4; abundance: NA; CDR3nt: TGTGCCAGCAGCGCGCCCCTAGCTGGCAAAAACATTCAGTACTTC; CDR3aa: CASSAPLAGKNIQYF
v_gene: TRBV20-1; len: 12; d_gene: NA; j_gene: TRBJ2-7; abundance: NA; CDR3nt: TGCAGTGCTAGTACCCCGTTCTACGAGCAGTACTTC; CDR3aa: CSASTPFYEQYF
v_gene: TRBV4-2; len: 16; d_gene: TRBD2; j_gene: TRBJ2-3; abundance: NA; CDR3nt: TGTGCCAGCAGCCAAGATTCTGGGGGAGGGCCAGATACGCAGTATTTT; CDR3aa: CASSQDSGGGPDTQYF
v_gene: TRBV15; len: 13; d_gene: NA; j_gene: TRBJ1-1; abundance: NA; CDR3nt: TGTGCCACCAGCCGGGACTGGGTAACTGAAGCTTTCTTT; CDR3aa: CATSRDWVTEAFF
v_gene: TRBV10-3; len: 14; d_gene: NA; j_gene: TRBJ1-5; abundance: NA; CDR3nt: TGTGCCATCAGTAAGGGGGGGTCCAATCAGCCCCAGCATTTT; CDR3aa: CAISKGGSNQPQHF
v_gene: TRBV29-1; len: 13; d_gene: TRBD2; j_gene: TRBJ2-5; abundance: NA; CDR3nt: TGCAGCGTTGGTAGCGGGAGGGAAAAGACCCAGTACTTC; CDR3aa: CSVGSGREKTQYF
v_gene: TRBV19; len: 14; d_gene: TRBD1; j_gene: TRBJ1-5; abundance: NA; CDR3nt: TGTGCCAGTGGGACAGGGGTCGTAGGGCAGCCCCAGCATTTT; CDR3aa: CASGTGVVGQPQHF
v_gene: TRBV25-1; len: 17; d_gene: TRBD2; j_gene: TRBJ2-1; abundance: NA; CDR3nt: TGTGCCAGCAGTACCTCACTAGCGGGGGGCTCCTACAATGAGCAGTTCTTC; CDR3aa: CASSTSLAGGSYNEQFF
v_gene: TRBV19; len: 13; d_gene: NA; j_gene: TRBJ2-2; abundance: NA; CDR3nt: TGTGCCAGTTCGGAGGTTTACACCGGGGAGCTGTTTTTT; CDR3aa: CASSEVYTGELFF
v_gene: TRBV6-5; len: 15; d_gene: TRBD2; j_gene: TRBJ2-7; abundance: NA; CDR3nt: TGTGCCAGCAGTTATGGGAGCGGGGAGCCCTACGAGCAGTACTTC; CDR3aa: CASSYGSGEPYEQYF
v_gene: TRBV14; len: 14; d_gene: NA; j_gene: TRBJ2-7; abundance: NA; CDR3nt: TGTGCCAGCAGCCAGGATTGGAATACCTACGAGCAGTACTTC; CDR3aa: CASSQDWNTYEQYF
v_gene: TRBV7-8; len: 14; d_gene: TRBD1; j_gene: TRBJ1-5; abundance: NA; CDR3nt: TGTGCCAGCAGCTGGACAGGGGTCAATCAGCCCCAGCATTTT; CDR3aa: CASSWTGVNQPQHF
v_gene: TRBV10-3; len: 18; d_gene: TRBD1; j_gene: TRBJ2-2; abundance: NA; CDR3nt: TGTGCCATCAGTCTTAGGACAGGGCCAAGATCGAACACCGGGGAGCTGTTTTTT; CDR3aa: CAISLRTGPRSNTGELFF
v_gene: TRBV6-5; len: 13; d_gene: TRBD1; j_gene: TRBJ2-7; abundance: NA; CDR3nt: TGTGCCAGCAGCTACAAGGGGGCCAACGAGCAGTACTTC; CDR3aa: CASSYKGANEQYF
v_gene: TRBV18; len: 14; d_gene: NA; j_gene: TRBJ2-7; abundance: NA; CDR3nt: TGTGCCAGCTCCCCAACGGGGTCCTACTACGAGCAGTACTTC; CDR3aa: CASSPTGSYYEQYF
v_gene: TRBV27; len: 10; d_gene: NA; j_gene: TRBJ1-5; abundance: NA; CDR3nt: TGTGCCAGCCCCAAACAGCCCCAGCATTTT; CDR3aa: CASPKQPQHF
v_gene: TRBV7-2; len: 15; d_gene: TRBD1; j_gene: TRBJ1-1; abundance: NA; CDR3nt: TGTGCCAGCAGCACGAACAGGGGTAGAGGGACTGAAGCTTTCTTT; CDR3aa: CASSTNRGRGTEAFF
v_gene: TRBV24-1; len: 16; d_gene: NA; j_gene: TRBJ1-3; abundance: once; CDR3nt: TGTGCCACCAGTGAGGGGGACTTATCCTCTGGAAACACCATATATTTT; CDR3aa: CATSEGDLSSGNTIYF
v_gene: TRBV5-4; len: 15; d_gene: TRBD1; j_gene: TRBJ2-3; abundance: NA; CDR3nt: TGTGCCAGCAGCTTGGCCAGGGGGTCGTCGGATACGCAGTATTTT; CDR3aa: CASSLARGSSDTQYF
v_gene: TRBV2; len: 13; d_gene: NA; j_gene: TRBJ1-5; abundance: NA; CDR3nt: TGTGCCAGCAGTGTGGGGGGAGGCGGGCCCCAGCATTTT; CDR3aa: CASSVGGGGPQHF
v_gene: TRBV28; len: 15; d_gene: TRBD1; j_gene: TRBJ1-2; abundance: NA; CDR3nt: TGTGCCAGCAGTTCCCCCGGTGGACAGGGAGGCGGCTACACCTTC; CDR3aa: CASSSPGGQGGGYTF